This T cell receptor (beta chain) is drawn from a study of type 1 regulatory T cells. The CDR3 is 16 residues long. CDR1 SGDLS and CDR2 YYNGEE come from the germline V gene. The V segment lost 0 bases and the J segment 4 bases; nucleotides outside the gene matches: 2. TCRdb recomputed calls from the reads with MiXCR, one row per CDR3 protein. The sample contains about 60,000 distinct CDR3 sequences, about 48% of which appear only once. A note on this clonotype: No antigen is known for it.

Sequencing input: cultured non-Tr1 T cells, either the whole culture or a sorted T cell fraction (not recorded which). The gene calls are TRBV9 and TRBJ2-1; TRBD2 matches at 12 bases. The sequence came from a human donor in good health. CDR3: CASSVGLAGGYNEQFF. In DNA form, the CDR3 reads TGTGCCAGCAGCGTAGGGCTAGCGGGGGGGTACAATGAGCAGTTCTTC.